Sequencing of this TCR beta chain was carried out in a study of vaccination effects on CD4 cells after COVID-19. Measured with immunoSEQ multiplex PCR; TCRdb has only the in-frame clones, and not every one. The sample lists tens of thousands of clones; 75% to 80% were seen once. Pools of viral peptides were used by the ViraFEST assay to expand antigen-specific CD4+ T cells ahead of sequencing. At the end of around 11 days of culture, CD4+ T cells were isolated. The study found no prior SARS-CoV-2 infection in the vaccine recipients, who tested negative for nucleocapsid antibodies. V lost 7 bases and J 3 bases, leaving 9 bases between the germline ends. Germline V gene lookup returns CDR1 MNHEY and CDR2 SVGAGI. This CDR3 has 13 residues. On this clone: Its target is not known.

Source: CD4+ T cells from PBMCs cultured with HCoV-OC43 spike peptides, taken before COVID-19 vaccination. Sample subset: HCoV-OC43 spike overlapping peptide pool stimulation. The chain recombines TRBV6-5 with TRBJ1-4; tentative D call: TRBD1 (5 bases). This TCR came from a human donor who received a COVID-19 vaccine. CDR3 amino acids: CASTGTANEKLFF. In nucleotides, the CDR3 is TGTGCCAGCACTGGGACGGCTAATGAAAAACTGTTTTTT.